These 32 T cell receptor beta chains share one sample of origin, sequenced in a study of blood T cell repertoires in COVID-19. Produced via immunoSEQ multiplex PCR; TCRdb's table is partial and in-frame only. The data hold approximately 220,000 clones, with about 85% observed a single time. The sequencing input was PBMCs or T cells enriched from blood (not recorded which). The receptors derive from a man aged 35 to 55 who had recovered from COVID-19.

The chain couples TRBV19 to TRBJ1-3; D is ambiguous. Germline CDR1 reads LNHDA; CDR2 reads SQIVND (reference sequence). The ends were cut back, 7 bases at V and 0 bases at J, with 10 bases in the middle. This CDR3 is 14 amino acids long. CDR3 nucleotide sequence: TGTGCCAGTATTGACAATTTCTCTGGAAACACCATATATTTT. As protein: CASIDNFSGNTIYF.

CDR3 bases: TGTGCCAGCTGGGACAGGGGGCGAACCGGGGAGCTGTTTTTT. As protein: CASWDRGRTGELFF. The chain has TRBV2 and TRBJ2-2, with 12 positions matching TRBD1. The CDR3 is made up of 14 amino acids. The J segment lost 5 bases and the V segment lost 8 bases, leaving 3 bases of the junction unmatched. The germline V gene has CDR1 SNHLY and CDR2 FYNNEI.

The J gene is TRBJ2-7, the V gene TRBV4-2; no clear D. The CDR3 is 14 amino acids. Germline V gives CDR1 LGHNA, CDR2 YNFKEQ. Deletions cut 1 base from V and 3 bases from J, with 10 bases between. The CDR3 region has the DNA TGTGCCAGCAGCCAAGTGTCAGGAAACTACGAGCAGTACTTC. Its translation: CASSQVSGNYEQYF.

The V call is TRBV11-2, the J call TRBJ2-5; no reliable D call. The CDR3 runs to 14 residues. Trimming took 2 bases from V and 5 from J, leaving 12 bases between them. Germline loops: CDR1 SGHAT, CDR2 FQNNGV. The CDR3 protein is CASSLFMAFETQYF. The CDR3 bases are TGTGCCAGCAGCTTATTCATGGCCTTCGAGACCCAGTACTTC.

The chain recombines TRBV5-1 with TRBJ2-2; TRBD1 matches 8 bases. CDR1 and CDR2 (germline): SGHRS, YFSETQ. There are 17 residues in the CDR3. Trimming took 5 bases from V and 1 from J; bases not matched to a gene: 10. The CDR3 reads CASRNTRDRQNTGELFF. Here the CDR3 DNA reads TGCGCCAGCAGGAATACCCGGGACAGGCAGAACACCGGGGAGCTGTTTTTT.

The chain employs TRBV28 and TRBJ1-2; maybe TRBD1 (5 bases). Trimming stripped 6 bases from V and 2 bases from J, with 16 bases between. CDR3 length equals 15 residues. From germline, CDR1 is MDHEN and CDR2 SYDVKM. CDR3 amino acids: CASRPGGAGNYGYTF. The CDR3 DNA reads TGTGCCAGCAGGCCAGGAGGGGCGGGAAACTATGGCTACACCTTC.

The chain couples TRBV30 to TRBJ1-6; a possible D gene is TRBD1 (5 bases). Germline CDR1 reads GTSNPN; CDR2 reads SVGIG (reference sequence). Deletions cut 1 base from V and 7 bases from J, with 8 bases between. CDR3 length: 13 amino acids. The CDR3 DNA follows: TGTGCCTGGAGTGAGAAGGGGAATTCACCCCTCCACTTT. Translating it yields CAWSEKGNSPLHF.

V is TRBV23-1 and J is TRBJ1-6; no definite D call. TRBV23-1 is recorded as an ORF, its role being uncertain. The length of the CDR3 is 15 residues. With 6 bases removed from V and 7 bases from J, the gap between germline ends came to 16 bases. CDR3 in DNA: TGCGCCAGCAGCCGGGAGGAACTCAGAAATTCACCCCTCCACTTT. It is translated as CASSREELRNSPLHF.

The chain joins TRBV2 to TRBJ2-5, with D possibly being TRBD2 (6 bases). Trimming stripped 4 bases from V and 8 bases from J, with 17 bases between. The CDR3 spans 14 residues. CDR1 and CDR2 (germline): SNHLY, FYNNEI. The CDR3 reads CASSGGTEGETQYF. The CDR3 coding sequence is TGTGCCAGCAGTGGAGGGACGGAGGGAGAAACCCAGTACTTC. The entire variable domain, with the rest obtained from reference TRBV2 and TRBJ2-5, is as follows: EPEVTQTPSHQVTQMGQEVILRCVPISNHLYFYWYRQILGQKVEFLVSFYNNEISEKSEIFDDQFSVERPDGSNFTLKIRSTKLEDSAMYFCASSGGTEGETQYFGPGTRLLVL.

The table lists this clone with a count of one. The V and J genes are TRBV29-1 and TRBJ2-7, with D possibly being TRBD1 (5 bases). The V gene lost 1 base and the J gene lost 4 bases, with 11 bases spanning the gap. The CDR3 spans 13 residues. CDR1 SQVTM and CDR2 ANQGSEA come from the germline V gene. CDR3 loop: CSVEVGHRYEQYF. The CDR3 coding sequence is TGCAGCGTTGAAGTAGGACACAGATACGAGCAGTACTTC.

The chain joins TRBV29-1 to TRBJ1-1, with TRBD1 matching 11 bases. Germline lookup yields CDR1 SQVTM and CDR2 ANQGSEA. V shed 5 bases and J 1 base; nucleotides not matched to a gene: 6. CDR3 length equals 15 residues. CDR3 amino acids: CSVLRTGGGNTEAFF. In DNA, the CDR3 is TGCAGCGTTCTCCGGACAGGGGGCGGGAACACTGAAGCTTTCTTT. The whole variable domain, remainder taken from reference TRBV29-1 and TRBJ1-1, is SAVISQKPSRDICQRGTSLTIQCQVDSQVTMMFWYRQQPGQSLTLIATANQGSEATYESGFVIDKFPISRPNLTFSTLTVSNMSPEDSSIYLCSVLRTGGGNTEAFFGQGTRLTVV.

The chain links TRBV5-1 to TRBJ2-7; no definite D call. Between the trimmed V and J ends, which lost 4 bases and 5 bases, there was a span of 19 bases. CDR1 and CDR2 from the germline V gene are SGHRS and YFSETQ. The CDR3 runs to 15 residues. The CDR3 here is CASSAQGGLFHEQYF. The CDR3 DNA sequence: TGCGCCAGCAGCGCGCAAGGTGGGCTTTTCCACGAGCAGTACTTC.

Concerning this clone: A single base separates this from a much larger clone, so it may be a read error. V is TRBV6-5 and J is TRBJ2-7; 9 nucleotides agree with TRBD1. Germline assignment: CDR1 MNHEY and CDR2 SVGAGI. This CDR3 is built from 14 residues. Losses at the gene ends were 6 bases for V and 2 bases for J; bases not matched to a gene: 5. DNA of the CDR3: TGTGCCAGCAGCAAAGGACAGGGGACCTACGAGCAGTACTTC. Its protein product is CASSKGQGTYEQYF.

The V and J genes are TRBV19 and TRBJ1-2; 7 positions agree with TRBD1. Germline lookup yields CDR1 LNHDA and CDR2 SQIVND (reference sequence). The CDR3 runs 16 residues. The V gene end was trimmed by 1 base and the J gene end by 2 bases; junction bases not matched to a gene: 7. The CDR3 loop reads CASSIGRTGINYGYTF. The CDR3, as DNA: TGTGCCAGTAGTATAGGTCGGACAGGAATAAACTATGGCTACACCTTC.

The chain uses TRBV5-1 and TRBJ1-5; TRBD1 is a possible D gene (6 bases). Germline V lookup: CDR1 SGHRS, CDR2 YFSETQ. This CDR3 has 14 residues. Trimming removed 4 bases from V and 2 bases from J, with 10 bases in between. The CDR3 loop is CASSPDSGNQPQHF. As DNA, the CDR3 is TGCGCCAGCAGCCCGGACAGCGGCAATCAGCCCCAGCATTTT.

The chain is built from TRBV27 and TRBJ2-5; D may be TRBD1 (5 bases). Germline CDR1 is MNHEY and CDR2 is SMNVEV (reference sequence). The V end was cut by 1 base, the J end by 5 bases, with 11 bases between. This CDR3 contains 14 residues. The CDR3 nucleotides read TGTGCCAGCAGTTTATACCAGGGTCGGGAGACCCAGTACTTC. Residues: CASSLYQGRETQYF.

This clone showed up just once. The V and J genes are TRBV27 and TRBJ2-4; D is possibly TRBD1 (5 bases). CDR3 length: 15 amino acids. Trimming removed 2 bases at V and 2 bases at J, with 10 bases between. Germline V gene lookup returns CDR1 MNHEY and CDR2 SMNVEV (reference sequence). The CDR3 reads CASSLQGATKNIQYF. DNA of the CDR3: TGTGCCAGCAGTTTACAGGGTGCAACCAAAAACATTCAGTACTTC.

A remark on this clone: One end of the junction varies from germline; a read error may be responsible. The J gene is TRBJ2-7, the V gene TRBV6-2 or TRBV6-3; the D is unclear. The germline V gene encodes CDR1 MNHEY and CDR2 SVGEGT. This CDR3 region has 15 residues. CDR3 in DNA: TGTGCCAGCACTTACGGGTTCCGGAGCTCCTACGAGCAGTACTTC. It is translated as CASTYGFRSSYEQYF.

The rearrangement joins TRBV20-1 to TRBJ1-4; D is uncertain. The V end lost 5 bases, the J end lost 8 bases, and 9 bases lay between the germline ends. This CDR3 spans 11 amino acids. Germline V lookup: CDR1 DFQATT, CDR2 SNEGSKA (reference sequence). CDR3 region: CSAYEGEKLFF. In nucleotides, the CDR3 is TGCAGTGCTTACGAGGGCGAAAAACTGTTTTTT.

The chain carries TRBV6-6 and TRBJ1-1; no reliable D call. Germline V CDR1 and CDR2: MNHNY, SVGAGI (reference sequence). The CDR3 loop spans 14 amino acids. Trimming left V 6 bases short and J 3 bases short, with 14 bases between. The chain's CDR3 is CASRLSARDTEAFF. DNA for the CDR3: TGTGCCAGCAGATTATCTGCGCGGGACACTGAAGCTTTCTTT.

The CDR3 region is CASRAGRGGLEKLFF. For the CDR3, the DNA is TGTGCCAGCAGAGCTGGCAGGGGCGGATTGGAAAAACTGTTTTTT. The chain recombines TRBV6-5 with TRBJ1-4; TRBD1 is a possible D gene (6 bases). CDR1 and CDR2 from the germline V gene are MNHEY and SVGAGI. The germline V and J ends were trimmed by 6 bases and 8 bases, with 19 bases remaining between them. The CDR3 contains 15 residues.

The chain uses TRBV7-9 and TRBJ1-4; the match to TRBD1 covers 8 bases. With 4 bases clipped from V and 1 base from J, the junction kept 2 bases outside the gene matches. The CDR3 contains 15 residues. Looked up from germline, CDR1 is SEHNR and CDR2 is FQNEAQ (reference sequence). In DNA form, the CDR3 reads TGTGCCAGCAGCTCGACAGGGGTAACTAATGAAAAACTGTTTTTT. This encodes CASSSTGVTNEKLFF. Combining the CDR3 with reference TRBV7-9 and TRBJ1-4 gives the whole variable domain DTGVSQNPRHKITKRGQNVTFRCDPISEHNRLYWYRQTLGQGPEFLTYFQNEAQLEKSRLLSDRFSAERPKGSFSTLEIQRTEQGDSAMYLCASSSTGVTNEKLFFGSGTQLSVL.

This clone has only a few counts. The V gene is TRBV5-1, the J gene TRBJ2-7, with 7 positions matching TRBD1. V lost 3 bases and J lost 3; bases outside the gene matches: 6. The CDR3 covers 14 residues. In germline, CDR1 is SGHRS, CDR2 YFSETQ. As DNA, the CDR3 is TGCGCCAGCAGCTACCGGGACAGCTACTACGAGCAGTACTTC. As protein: CASSYRDSYYEQYF.

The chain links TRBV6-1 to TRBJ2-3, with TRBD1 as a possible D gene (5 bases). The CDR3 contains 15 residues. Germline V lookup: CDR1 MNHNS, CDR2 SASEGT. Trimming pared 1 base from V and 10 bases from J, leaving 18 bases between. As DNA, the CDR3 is TGTGCCAGCAGTGAAGGGGCAGGGTACCGTTTGGCGCAGTATTTT. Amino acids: CASSEGAGYRLAQYF.

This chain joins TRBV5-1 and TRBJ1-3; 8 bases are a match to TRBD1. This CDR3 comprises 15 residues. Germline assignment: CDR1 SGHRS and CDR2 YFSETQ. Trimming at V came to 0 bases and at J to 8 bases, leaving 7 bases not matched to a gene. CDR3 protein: CASSLEGQGADTIYF. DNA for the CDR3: TGCGCCAGCAGCTTGGAGGGCCAGGGGGCGGACACCATATATTTT.

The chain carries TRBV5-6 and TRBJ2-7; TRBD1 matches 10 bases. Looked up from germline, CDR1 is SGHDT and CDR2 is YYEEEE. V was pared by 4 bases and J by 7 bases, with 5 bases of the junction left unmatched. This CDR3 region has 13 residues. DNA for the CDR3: TGTGCCAGCAGCCCTGACAGGGGGCAGGAGCAGTACTTC. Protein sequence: CASSPDRGQEQYF. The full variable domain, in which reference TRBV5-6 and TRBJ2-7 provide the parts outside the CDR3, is DAGVTQSPTHLIKTRGQQVTLRCSPKSGHDTVSWYQQALGQGPQFIFQYYEEEERQRGNFPDRFSGHQFPNYSSELNVNALLLGDSALYLCASSPDRGQEQYFGPGTRLTVT.

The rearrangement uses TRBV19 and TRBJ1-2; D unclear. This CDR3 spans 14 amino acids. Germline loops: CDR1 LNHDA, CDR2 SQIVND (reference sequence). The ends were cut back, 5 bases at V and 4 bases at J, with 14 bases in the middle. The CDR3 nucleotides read TGTGCCAGTAGTCCGCTAGAACCGATCTATGGCTACACCTTC. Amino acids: CASSPLEPIYGYTF. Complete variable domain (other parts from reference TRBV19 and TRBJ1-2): DGGITQSPKYLFRKEGQNVTLSCEQNLNHDAMYWYRQDPGQGLRLIYYSQIVNDFQKGDIAEGYSVSREKKESFPLTVTSAQKNPTAFYLCASSPLEPIYGYTFGSGTRLTVV.

CDR3 amino acids: CASSYSNSGENEKLFF. The CDR3 DNA reads as TGTGCCAGCAGTTACTCGAACTCAGGGGAAAATGAAAAACTGTTTTTT. The chain combines TRBV6-5 with TRBJ1-4; D may be TRBD1 (6 bases). The CDR3 spans 16 residues. Germline-derived CDR1 and CDR2 are MNHEY and SVGAGI. V was pared by 0 bases and J by 5 bases, with 13 bases between.

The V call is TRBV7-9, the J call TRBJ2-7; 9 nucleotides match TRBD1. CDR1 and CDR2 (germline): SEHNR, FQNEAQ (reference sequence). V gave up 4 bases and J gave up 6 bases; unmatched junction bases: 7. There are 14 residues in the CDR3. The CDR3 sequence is CASSSRDRASEQYF. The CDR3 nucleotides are TGTGCCAGCAGCTCCCGGGACAGGGCTTCCGAGCAGTACTTC.

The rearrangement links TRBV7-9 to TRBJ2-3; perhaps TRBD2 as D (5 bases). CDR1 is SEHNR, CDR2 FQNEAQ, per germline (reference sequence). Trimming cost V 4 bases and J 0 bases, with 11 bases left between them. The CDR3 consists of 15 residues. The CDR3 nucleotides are TGTGCCAGCAGCTCTCATGGGAGAAGCACAGATACGCAGTATTTT. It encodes CASSSHGRSTDTQYF.

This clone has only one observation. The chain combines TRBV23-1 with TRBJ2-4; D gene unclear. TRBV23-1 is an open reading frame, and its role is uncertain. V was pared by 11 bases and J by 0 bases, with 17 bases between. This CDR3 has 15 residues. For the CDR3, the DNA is TGCGCCGGCTACAGCATACTTCGAGCCAAAAACATTCAGTACTTC. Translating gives CAGYSILRAKNIQYF.

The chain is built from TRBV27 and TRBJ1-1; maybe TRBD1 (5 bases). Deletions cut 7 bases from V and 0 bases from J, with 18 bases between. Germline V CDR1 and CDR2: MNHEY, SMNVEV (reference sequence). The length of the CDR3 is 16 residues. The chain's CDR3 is CASIIRAGSLNTEAFF. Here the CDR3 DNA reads TGTGCCAGCATCATAAGGGCAGGGTCCCTGAACACTGAAGCTTTCTTT.